The present entry profiles one T cell receptor (beta chain) with its context. What it binds is unknown. Libraries were prepared by immunoSEQ multiplex PCR; TCRdb keeps only in-frame clonotypes and omits some of them. The profile covers fewer than 35,000 clones, with around 83% appearing a single time and 0.55% to 0.8% taken by the ten largest. This specimen belongs to a study of T cells in narcolepsy. Regarding the study as a whole: In some patient and control memory CD4+ samples, autoreactive clones were absent.

Germline CDR1 SGHRS, CDR2 YFSETQ. V shed 4 bases, J shed 4 bases, and the junction held 8 bases outside the gene matches. The CDR3 is 15 residues long. This sequence was found in a human donor in good health. The source material was memory (CD45RA-) CD4+ T cells from blood. This chain uses TRBV5-1 with TRBJ2-7; 10 positions match TRBD2. The CDR3 nucleotides are TGCGCCAGCAGCCCTCTAGCGGGGGCAGGATACGAGCAGTACTTC. It yields the protein CASSPLAGAGYEQYF.